This T cell receptor beta chain was sequenced for a study of T-cell memory formation after mild COVID-19. Study in general: Among the donors, TCR clusters were largely specific to each donor. Study-wide results and limits: Cross-reactive memory apparently joined, as some responding clones appeared in pre-infection memory.

After 5'RACE with constant-segment primers, TCR alpha and TCR beta cDNA libraries carrying sample barcodes and UMIs were obtained. TCRdb analysed the 5' RACE reads with MiXCR anew, one entry per CDR3 protein. The sample has hundreds of thousands of distinct CDR3 sequences; 23% are singletons. This clonotype was seen ten or more times. Its antigen is not known. This CDR3 contains 15 residues. V lost 6 bases, J lost 8 bases, and 20 bases lay in between. The clonotype was recovered from an adult woman who had mild COVID-19 (a few samples of this study predate the infection). Cell type and time point are not known. The sample comprised PBMCs or a T cell subset sorted from them (not recorded which). V and J are TRBV12-3 or TRBV12-4 and TRBJ2-1; possible D gene TRBD2, 6 bases. Here the CDR3 reads CASSPGRGTAYEQFF. CDR3 in DNA: TGTGCCAGCAGCCCTGGACGGGGGACGGCCTATGAGCAGTTCTTC.